What follows describes a single TCR beta chain. Its specificity is unknown. The data are from a study of blood T cells in healthy people across ages. Study conclusions and caveats: CMV infection status of these donors was not known.

A minimum of 6.5 million PBMCs was isolated per sample. The second PCR ran roughly 7 to 11 cycles with a sample-barcoded 5' primer and J-beta primers. One entry per CDR3 protein results from TCRdb running MiXCR on the 5' RACE reads. This sample has nearly 800,000 distinct CDR3 sequences, with roughly 25% found just once. In addition, the sample was reused for a study of T cells of mothers and their children. This second report adds: The study recruited a few healthy Caucasian mothers and their six children as donors.

Material: blood. This TCR came from a boy younger than 18 in good health.

The CDR3 spells CASSLPTGELYNEQFF. The CDR3 region has the DNA TGTGCCAGCAGCTTACCCACAGGGGAGTTATACAATGAGCAGTTCTTC. The genes are TRBV7-3 and TRBJ2-1, with 7 bases fitting TRBD1. Germline values: CDR1 SGHTA, CDR2 FQGTGA. V lost 2 bases to trimming and J lost 4 bases; unmatched junction nucleotides: 8. This CDR3 spans 16 amino acids.